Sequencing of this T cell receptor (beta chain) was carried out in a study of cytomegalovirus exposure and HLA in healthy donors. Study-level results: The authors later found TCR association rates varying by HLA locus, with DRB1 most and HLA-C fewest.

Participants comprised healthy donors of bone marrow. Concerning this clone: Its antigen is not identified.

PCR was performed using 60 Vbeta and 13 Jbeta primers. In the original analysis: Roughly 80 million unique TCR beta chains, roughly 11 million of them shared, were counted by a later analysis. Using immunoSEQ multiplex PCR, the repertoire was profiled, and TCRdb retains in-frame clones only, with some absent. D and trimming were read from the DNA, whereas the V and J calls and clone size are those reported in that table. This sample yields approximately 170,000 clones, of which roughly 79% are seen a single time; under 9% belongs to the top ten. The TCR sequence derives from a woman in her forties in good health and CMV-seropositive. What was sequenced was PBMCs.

The CDR3: CASSGTSGRSNEQFF. CDR3 nucleotide sequence: TGTGCCAGCAGTGGTACTAGCGGGAGGAGCAATGAGCAGTTCTTC. The rearrangement joins TRBV2 to TRBJ2-1, with TRBD2 matching 12 bases. CDR3 length: 15 residues. V shed 4 bases and J 6 bases; nucleotides not matched to a gene: 4. The germline gives CDR1 SNHLY, CDR2 FYNNEI.